Shown below are 22 T cell receptor beta chains from a single sample sequenced in a study of blood T cell repertoires in COVID-19 (TCRdb year 2020). The method behind the library was the immunoSEQ multiplex PCR assay. Here the immuneACCESS table is served through TCRdb, limited to in-frame sequences with V and J called. Missing clones are a known gap in these copies; in checked studies unresolved V genes cover under half, and the rest lacks a known reason. This sample lists nearly 350,000 clones; around 83% were detected once. The ten largest make up about 2.7% of the sample. Sequenced input: peripheral blood. Receptors originate from a man aged 25 to 40 with active or convalescent COVID-19.

The DNA for the CDR3 is TGTGCCACCAGTGATCCCGGACAGAAATATGGCTACACCTTC. Translated: CATSDPGQKYGYTF. The chain has TRBV24-1 and TRBJ1-2, with a tentative D call TRBD1 (6 bases). This CDR3 contains 14 residues. Trimming took off 3 bases at V and 5 bases at J, with 12 bases between the two ends. Germline V CDR1 and CDR2: KGHDR, SFDVKD.

This clone was seen once. The rearrangement uses TRBV30 and TRBJ1-5; D perhaps matches TRBD1 (5 bases). V was cut by 1 base and J by 4 bases, with 11 bases left in between. Germline-derived CDR1 and CDR2 are GTSNPN and SVGIG (reference sequence). There are 14 residues in the CDR3. CDR3 residues: CAWSAWGENQPQHF. CDR3 nucleotides: TGTGCCTGGAGTGCTTGGGGGGAGAATCAGCCCCAGCATTTT.

The V and J genes are TRBV7-9 and TRBJ2-5, with 14 bases aligning to TRBD2. The CDR3 spans 18 residues. Germline values: CDR1 SEHNR, CDR2 FQNEAQ (reference sequence). The trim removed 3 bases at V and 5 bases at J, leaving 11 bases unmatched. CDR3: CASSLGTSGRQGVETQYF. The CDR3 DNA follows: TGTGCCAGCAGCTTGGGGACTAGCGGGAGACAGGGGGTGGAGACCCAGTACTTC.

The genes are TRBV10-3 and TRBJ2-7, with D maybe TRBD2 (6 bases). V was clipped by 7 bases and J by 11 bases, with 24 bases between them. The CDR3 has 14 amino acids. Germline CDR1 is ENHRY and CDR2 is SYGVKD. The CDR3 protein is CAIKIPGTPDSKYF. The CDR3 nucleotides are TGTGCCATCAAGATCCCCGGGACTCCTGACTCAAAGTACTTC.

The V gene is TRBV5-1, the J gene TRBJ1-1; the D is unclear. Trimming took 0 bases from V and 6 from J, leaving 15 bases between them. Germline lookup yields CDR1 SGHRS and CDR2 YFSETQ. CDR3 length equals 15 residues. CDR3 residues: CASSLDSTSPPEAFF. CDR3 in DNA: TGCGCCAGCAGCTTGGACAGTACCAGTCCCCCTGAAGCTTTCTTT.

The V call is TRBV3-1 (or the pseudogene TRBV3-2), the J call TRBJ2-6; D is unresolved. V gave up 4 bases and J gave up 2 bases, with 12 bases separating them. CDR1 LGHDT and CDR2 YNNKEL come from the germline V gene (reference sequence). This CDR3 is 16 amino acids long. CDR3 amino acids: CASSPLLGAGANVLTF. The CDR3 DNA sequence: TGTGCCAGCAGCCCCCTCCTAGGAGCTGGGGCCAACGTCCTGACTTTC.

This clone was detected once. The rearrangement joins TRBV30 to TRBJ2-7, with D tentatively TRBD2 (5 bases). Deletions cut 5 bases from V and 6 bases from J, with 20 bases between. The CDR3 has 14 amino acids. Germline V gene data show CDR1 as GTSNPN and CDR2 as SVGIG (reference sequence). As DNA, the CDR3 is TGTGCCTGGTCCCCCCGGGTGGTAGCGAGCGAGCAGTACTTC. Protein sequence: CAWSPRVVASEQYF. The full variable domain, completed using reference TRBV30 and TRBJ2-7, is SQTIHQWPATLVQPVGSPLSLECTVEGTSNPNLYWYRQAAGRGLQLLFYSVGIGQISSEVPQNLSASRPQDRQFILSSKKLLLSDSGFYLCAWSPRVVASEQYFGPGTRLTVT.

The V and J genes are TRBV7-2 and TRBJ2-2; 9 positions agree with TRBD2. Germline assignment: CDR1 SGHTA and CDR2 FQGNSA. V was pared by 6 bases and J by 5 bases, with 7 bases of the junction left unmatched. The CDR3 loop spans 15 amino acids. The CDR3 reads CASSLAGLRTGELFF. The CDR3 DNA reads TGTGCCAGCAGTCTAGCGGGGTTGAGGACCGGGGAGCTGTTTTTT.

The V and J genes are TRBV19 and TRBJ2-3, with 8 bases fitting TRBD2. After removal of 5 bases from V and 5 bases from J, the junction contained 18 bases not matched to a gene. The CDR3 is 18 residues long. Germline V gene lookup returns CDR1 LNHDA and CDR2 SQIVND (reference sequence). The CDR3 sequence: CASSPRPSYLAGQDTQYF. The DNA of the CDR3 is TGTGCCAGTAGTCCCCGCCCATCCTATCTAGCGGGCCAAGATACGCAGTATTTT.

This chain links TRBV27 with TRBJ1-4; a possible D gene is TRBD1 (5 bases). V was clipped by 3 bases and J by 4 bases, with 9 bases between them. The germline CDR1 and CDR2 sequences are MNHEY and SMNVEV (reference sequence). This CDR3 spans 14 amino acids. This chain's CDR3 is CASSLAGVNEKLFF. The CDR3 bases are TGTGCCAGCAGTTTGGCGGGGGTTAATGAAAAACTGTTTTTT.

This clone was detected only once. V gene TRBV7-2 combines with J gene TRBJ2-3; D is undetermined. V was shortened by 5 bases and J by 0 bases, with 9 bases between the two germline ends. The CDR3 sequence is 14 residues long. Per germline, CDR1 SGHTA and CDR2 FQGNSA. The CDR3 DNA sequence: TGTGCCAGCAGCAGCGAGTTTAGCACAGATACGCAGTATTTT. It yields the protein CASSSEFSTDTQYF.

The J gene is TRBJ2-7, the V gene TRBV6-2 or TRBV6-3; perhaps TRBD1 as D (6 bases). CDR1 is MNHEY and CDR2 is SVGEGT in the germline V gene. Trimming stripped 5 bases from V and 3 bases from J, with 8 bases between. This CDR3 contains 12 residues. CDR3 sequence (DNA): TGTGCCAGCAGTCGACAGGTCTACGAGCAGTACTTC. Protein product: CASSRQVYEQYF.

The rearrangement uses TRBV9 and TRBJ1-2, with D unresolved. Germline V lookup: CDR1 SGDLS, CDR2 YYNGEE. The CDR3 sequence is 16 residues long. V lost 7 bases and J lost 4, with 23 bases in between. CDR3 protein: CASSRGGFPRGYGYTF. CDR3 nucleotide sequence: TGTGCCAGCTCAAGAGGAGGTTTCCCGCGCGGCTATGGCTACACCTTC.

The chain has TRBV14 and TRBJ1-2; D is undetermined. The germline V and J ends were trimmed by 4 bases and 6 bases, with 15 bases remaining between them. This CDR3 contains 14 residues. Germline lookup yields CDR1 SGHDN and CDR2 FVKESK. The CDR3: CASSPWEVSDGYTF. CDR3 DNA: TGTGCCAGCAGCCCCTGGGAGGTATCAGATGGCTACACCTTC.

J is TRBJ2-1 and V is TRBV7-9; 13 bases line up with TRBD2. The V gene's germline CDR1 is SEHNR and CDR2 FQNEAQ (reference sequence). The CDR3 runs to 16 residues. The trim removed 1 base at V and 8 bases at J, leaving 5 bases unmatched. This chain's CDR3 is CASSLGTSGRVDEQFF. DNA of the CDR3: TGTGCCAGCAGCTTAGGGACTAGCGGGAGAGTGGATGAGCAGTTCTTC.

This chain connects TRBV15 to TRBJ2-1; tentative D call: TRBD1 (6 bases). Germline CDR1 and CDR2: LNHNV and YYDKDF (reference sequence). The CDR3 has 14 residues. Trimming cost V 5 bases and J 10 bases, with 18 bases left between them. CDR3 bases: TGTGCCACCAGCGGGGGCTCGGTAGGGGCGGAGCAGTTCTTC. Translating gives CATSGGSVGAEQFF.

V usage is TRBV5-4 and J usage is TRBJ2-7, with 13 positions matching TRBD2. V shed 2 bases, J shed 2 bases, and the junction held 1 base outside the gene matches. This CDR3 contains 15 residues. Germline CDR1 is SGHNT and CDR2 is YYREEE (reference sequence). The CDR3 DNA reads as TGTGCCAGCAGCTTTGGGACTAGCGGGACCTACGAGCAGTACTTC. Protein product: CASSFGTSGTYEQYF. Together with reference TRBV5-4 and TRBJ2-7, the CDR3 gives the full variable domain: ETGVTQSPTHLIKTRGQQVTLRCSSQSGHNTVSWYQQALGQGPQFIFQYYREEENGRGNFPPRFSGLQFPNYSSELNVNALELDDSALYLCASSFGTSGTYEQYFGPGTRLTVT.

This chain's CDR3 is CASSAHGGTADEQFF. DNA of the CDR3: TGTGCCAGCAGCGCCCATGGCGGGACGGCGGATGAGCAGTTCTTC. V is TRBV13 and J is TRBJ2-1; D possibly corresponds to TRBD2 (6 bases). Germline V gene lookup returns CDR1 PRHDT and CDR2 FYEKMQ (reference sequence). The CDR3 sequence is 15 residues long. With 5 bases removed from V and 8 bases from J, the gap between germline ends came to 19 bases.

This clone was seen a few times. V gene TRBV18 combines with J gene TRBJ2-7; weak D call: TRBD1 (6 bases). Trimming cost V 4 bases and J 4 bases, with 11 bases left between them. CDR1 and CDR2 from the germline V gene are KGHSH and LQKENI. This CDR3 contains 13 residues. The CDR3 protein is CASSRGQTYEQYF. Here the CDR3 DNA reads TGTGCCAGCTCACGAGGACAGACATACGAGCAGTACTTC.

In its sample, this clone was seen many times. The chain couples TRBV30 to TRBJ2-6, with 7 bases lining up with TRBD1. V gave up 4 bases and J gave up 4 bases; unmatched junction bases: 4. This CDR3 region has 14 residues. Germline assignment: CDR1 GTSNPN and CDR2 SVGIG (reference sequence). The CDR3 nucleotides are TGTGCCTGGACCCAGGGGGTGGGGGCCAACGTCCTGACTTTC. Its protein is CAWTQGVGANVLTF.

A few counts support this clone. The genes are TRBV7-9 and TRBJ1-2; D is perhaps TRBD1 (6 bases). Germline loops: CDR1 SEHNR, CDR2 FQNEAQ (reference sequence). This CDR3 is built from 16 residues. The V and J ends lost 5 bases and 1 base respectively, with 17 bases between them. The CDR3 region has the DNA TGTGCCAGCAGCCGCTCTGTCCAGGGGTTTAACTATGGCTACACCTTC. Translated: CASSRSVQGFNYGYTF. Together with reference TRBV7-9 and TRBJ1-2, the CDR3 gives the full variable domain: DTGVSQNPRHKITKRGQNVTFRCDPISEHNRLYWYRQTLGQGPEFLTYFQNEAQLEKSRLLSDRFSAERPKGSFSTLEIQRTEQGDSAMYLCASSRSVQGFNYGYTFGSGTRLTVV.

The chain is built from TRBV5-1 and TRBJ2-2; 9 bases are a match to TRBD2. CDR1 and CDR2 (germline): SGHRS, YFSETQ. This CDR3 spans 19 amino acids. V was pared by 1 base and J by 5 bases, with 15 bases of the junction left unmatched. This CDR3 reads CASSLRPRAGGPGTGELFF. The CDR3 DNA is TGCGCCAGCAGCTTGCGTCCTCGGGCGGGAGGGCCAGGGACCGGGGAGCTGTTTTTT.